This TCR beta chain derives from a study of cytomegalovirus exposure and HLA in healthy donors. Study-level findings and limits: Exclusion applied to some V segments, including TRBV6-2 and TRBV6-3, as they were indistinguishable. What a later analysis showed was that several of the most significant clusters appeared linked to common viral pathogens.

The count of this clone is one. The antigen is undetermined. The junction had 6 bases not matched to a gene; V was cut back by 5 bases and J by 4 bases. Germline loops: CDR1 MNHEY, CDR2 SMNVEV (reference sequence). The CDR3 is 15 amino acids. Both 60 Vbeta primers and 13 Jbeta primers went into the PCR. The table came from immunoSEQ multiplex PCR; TCRdb's copy has only in-frame clones and leaves some out. This repertoire shows under 200,000 clones, 60% to 85% found once; its top ten account for around 2.1%. This chain links TRBV27 with TRBJ1-2, with 11 bases that match TRBD1. Sequenced material: PBMCs. The TCR comes from a man aged 50 to 60 in good health and CMV-seropositive. The chain's CDR3 is CASSTGTGGFYGYTF. Written as DNA, the CDR3 is TGTGCCAGCAGTACCGGGACAGGGGGGTTCTATGGCTACACCTTC.